Following are 4 T cell receptor beta chains from one sample sequenced in a study of human T cells and chemical hapten exposure. Each CDR3 protein gets one entry after TCRdb re-called the RACE reads with MiXCR. The data hold some 170,000 distinct CDR3 sequences, with approximately 20% observed a single time. This sample's time point: patch test 1, 2 weeks after DPC sensitization. Treatment denoted: therapeutic diphenylcyclopropenone sensitization with weekly scalp DPC. The specimen was whole blood, collected in connection with sensitization to the hapten diphenylcyclopropenone (DPC). The receptors stem from a woman aged 50 to 65 with alopecia areata. Some clones in this sample may be carry-over from other donors' samples.

This chain joins TRBV7-2 and TRBJ2-1; D is undetermined. CDR1 is SGHTA and CDR2 is FQGNSA in the germline V gene. Trimming shortened V by 4 bases and J by 8 bases, and 12 bases separated the two germline ends. The CDR3 consists of 13 residues. As DNA, the CDR3 is TGTGCCAGCAGCTCAACGGCGAGGTATGAGCAGTTCTTC. Translated, it gives CASSSTARYEQFF.

The gene calls are TRBV7-9 and TRBJ2-7; D may match TRBD1 or TRBD2 (5 bases each). The ends were cut back, 0 bases at V and 2 bases at J, with 11 bases in the middle. This CDR3 is 15 amino acids long. Germline V gives CDR1 SEHNR, CDR2 FQNEAQ (reference sequence). CDR3 residues: CASSLASGATYEQYF. The CDR3, as DNA: TGTGCCAGCAGCTTAGCCTCCGGGGCCACCTACGAGCAGTACTTC.

V and J are TRBV6-6 and TRBJ2-7; 7 bases agree with TRBD1. The CDR3 totals 14 residues. Per the germline V gene, CDR1 is MNHNY and CDR2 is SVGAGI (reference sequence). Losses at the gene ends were 5 bases for V and 5 bases for J; bases not matched to a gene: 9. The CDR3 DNA follows: TGTGCCAGCAGTCGACAGGGATTCGGCGACGAGCAGTACTTC. This gives the protein CASSRQGFGDEQYF.

CDR3 sequence: CASSLGANEQYF. DNA for the CDR3: TGTGCCAGCAGCTTAGGGGCGAACGAGCAGTACTTC. The V call is TRBV11-1, the J call TRBJ2-7; D uncertain. CDR1 and CDR2 from the germline V gene are SGHAT and FQDESV (reference sequence). The V end was cut by 1 base, the J end by 5 bases, with 6 bases between. The CDR3 totals 12 residues.